Each of the 21 T cell receptor beta chains below was sequenced from the same sample in a study of T cells in Graves' hyperthyroidism and ophthalmopathy. Amplified regions were TCR beta CDR3 sequences from RNA transcripts. The TCR CDR3 was amplified in a first-round RT-PCR using the HTBI primer set. TCRdb re-derived calls from the multiplex PCR reads in MiXCR, one entry per CDR3 protein. The sample consists of about 620,000 distinct CDR3 sequences, 15% to 20% of them appearing once. Specimen: blood. All receptors derive from a young woman with Graves' hyperthyroidism.

This clonotype was counted a few times. V usage is TRBV11-1 and J usage is TRBJ2-6; 7 bases line up with TRBD1. The V and J ends lost 3 bases and 1 base, in that order; junction bases with no gene match: 18. Germline loops: CDR1 SGHAT, CDR2 FQDESV (reference sequence). The CDR3 loop spans 21 amino acids. CDR3 in DNA: TGTGCCAGCAGCTTTCACCAACCCGGACAGGCCGAACTTTCTGGGGCCAACGTCCTGACTTTC. The encoded protein is CASSFHQPGQAELSGANVLTF.

In its sample, this clonotype was seen many times. The CDR3 DNA reads TGTGCCAGCAGGGATAGGACTGTTTACAATGAGCAGTTCTTC. Translating gives CASRDRTVYNEQFF. V and J are TRBV2 and TRBJ2-1, with D perhaps TRBD2 (5 bases). Germline CDR1 SNHLY, CDR2 FYNNEI. Trimming took 6 bases from V and 4 from J, leaving 13 bases between them. The CDR3 contains 14 residues.

The gene calls are TRBV11-3 and TRBJ2-2, with 10 bases identical to TRBD1. The CDR3 has 15 residues. V lost 4 bases, J lost 6 bases, and 5 bases stayed unmatched. CDR1 is SGHNT and CDR2 is YENEEA in the germline V gene. DNA of the CDR3: TGTGCCAGCAGCTCCGGACAGGGGGACGCCGGGGAGCTGTTTTTT. It yields the protein CASSSGQGDAGELFF.

This clonotype was observed many times. CDR3 in DNA: TGTGCCAGCAGTTTGACAGGGGAAATGTTAGAGACCCAGTACTTC. Translating it yields CASSLTGEMLETQYF. This chain connects TRBV28 to TRBJ2-5; 8 bases agree with TRBD1. The ends lost 3 bases at V and 4 bases at J; junction bases unmatched: 7. The CDR3 is 15 amino acids. Germline assignment: CDR1 MDHEN and CDR2 SYDVKM.

This chain connects TRBV2 to TRBJ2-4, with D perhaps matching TRBD2 (7 bases). The CDR3 runs to 14 residues. CDR1 and CDR2 (germline): SNHLY, FYNNEI. V lost 7 bases to trimming and J lost 3 bases, with 13 bases between them. The CDR3: CASKGEGDKNIQYF. In nucleotides, the CDR3 is TGTGCCAGCAAGGGGGAGGGAGACAAAAACATTCAGTACTTC.

The chain combines TRBV4-3 with TRBJ2-2; D remains unclear. Trimming removed 0 bases at V and 0 bases at J, with 5 bases between. Per germline, CDR1 LGHNA and CDR2 YSLEER. This CDR3 region has 15 residues. The DNA for the CDR3 is TGCGCCAGCAGCCAAGACTACCCGAACACCGGGGAGCTGTTTTTT. It yields the protein CASSQDYPNTGELFF.

This clonotype was seen a handful of times. This rearrangement joins TRBV5-1 to TRBJ2-7; perhaps TRBD1 as D (5 bases). CDR1 SGHRS and CDR2 YFSETQ come from the germline V gene. This CDR3 has 14 residues. Trimming removed 4 bases at V and 2 bases at J, with 13 bases between. CDR3 nucleotides: TGCGCCAGCAGCGATACAGGTTTCACCTACGAGCAGTACTTC. This sequence encodes CASSDTGFTYEQYF.

There are many counts of this clonotype. The V and J genes are TRBV28 and TRBJ2-7; D is ambiguous. Germline V gene data show CDR1 as MDHEN and CDR2 as SYDVKM. CDR3 length equals 11 residues. V was cut by 8 bases and J by 6 bases, with 11 bases left in between. The CDR3 sequence is CASGTRREQYF. Written as DNA, the CDR3 is TGTGCCAGCGGCACTCGGCGCGAGCAGTACTTC.

J is TRBJ2-7 and V is TRBV9; perhaps D is TRBD1 or TRBD2 (6 bases each). V was pared by 5 bases and J by 3 bases, with 21 bases between. Germline values: CDR1 SGDLS, CDR2 YYNGEE. There are 16 residues in the CDR3. This CDR3 is CASSGGNGGLLYEQYF. The CDR3 nucleotides read TGTGCCAGCAGTGGAGGTAATGGGGGGCTCCTCTACGAGCAGTACTTC.

The gene calls are TRBV3-1 and TRBJ2-7; 9 bases match TRBD1. The J segment lost 6 bases and the V segment lost 1 base, leaving 13 bases of the junction unmatched. The germline V gene has CDR1 LGHDT and CDR2 YNNKEL (reference sequence). The CDR3 spans 17 residues. Here the CDR3 reads CASSQGGLGQGSSEQYF. The CDR3 DNA reads as TGTGCCAGCAGCCAAGGGGGTCTGGGACAGGGTTCGTCCGAGCAGTACTTC.

In regard to this clonotype: A much larger clone sits a single nucleotide away, making a read error possible. The chain combines TRBV20-1 with TRBJ2-7; 12 bases are a match to TRBD2. V was pared by 5 bases and J by 4 bases, with 6 bases of the junction left unmatched. Germline CDR1 and CDR2: DFQATT and SNEGSKA (reference sequence). CDR3 length: 14 amino acids. The CDR3 sequence: CSAGGLAGLYEQYF. In DNA form, the CDR3 reads TGCAGTGCTGGAGGACTAGCGGGACTATACGAGCAGTACTTC.

The chain is built from TRBV28 and TRBJ2-7, with 11 bases matching TRBD2. Trimming took 8 bases from V and 3 from J; bases not matched to a gene: 3. CDR3 size: 13 residues. Germline loops: CDR1 MDHEN, CDR2 SYDVKM. This chain's CDR3 is CASGTSGYYEQYF. The CDR3 nucleotides are TGTGCCAGCGGGACTAGCGGTTACTACGAGCAGTACTTC.

V usage is TRBV15 and J usage is TRBJ1-6; TRBD1 is a possible D gene (6 bases). This CDR3 is built from 15 residues. Deletions cut 3 bases from V and 5 bases from J, with 11 bases between. Germline CDR1 is LNHNV and CDR2 is YYDKDF (reference sequence). CDR3 DNA: TGTGCCACCAGCAGCCTTAGGGGGGATAATTCACCCCTCCACTTT. Its translation is CATSSLRGDNSPLHF. The variable domain in full, completed from reference TRBV15 and TRBJ1-6, reads DAMVIQNPRYQVTQFGKPVTLSCSQTLNHNVMYWYQQKSSQAPKLLFHYYDKDFNNEADTPDNFQSRRPNTSFCFLDIRSPGLGDTAMYLCATSSLRGDNSPLHFGNGTRLTVT.

Only a few counts were recorded for this clonotype. The V and J genes are TRBV15 and TRBJ1-2; possibly TRBD1 for D (5 bases). CDR1 is LNHNV and CDR2 is YYDKDF in the germline V gene (reference sequence). This CDR3 region has 14 residues. The V and J ends lost 3 bases and 4 bases respectively, with 12 bases between them. This CDR3 reads CATSSDGASYGYTF. As DNA, the CDR3 is TGTGCCACCAGCAGTGACGGGGCGTCCTATGGCTACACCTTC.

With regard to this clonotype: The CDR3 end shows no conserved phenylalanine or tryptophan, and so a read error is likely. V and J are TRBV29-1 and TRBJ1-2; D is ambiguous. V lost 6 bases to trimming and J lost 3 bases, with 2 bases between them. Per the germline V gene, CDR1 is SQVTM and CDR2 is ANQGSEA. CDR3 size: 9 residues. The CDR3 DNA follows: TGCAGCGTCGACTATGGCTACACCCTC. Translating gives CSVDYGYTL.

This clonotype has a handful of counts. The chain joins TRBV20-1 to TRBJ2-1; 9 positions match TRBD1. Germline values: CDR1 DFQATT, CDR2 SNEGSKA (reference sequence). The CDR3 totals 15 residues. Trimming removed 0 bases from V and 5 bases from J; junction bases left unmatched: 5. The CDR3 spells CSARDRGQGNNEQFF. In DNA, the CDR3 is TGCAGTGCTAGAGATAGGGGACAGGGTAACAATGAGCAGTTCTTC.

In its sample, this clonotype was seen a few times. This sequence joins TRBV5-8 and TRBJ1-5; perhaps TRBD1 as D (6 bases). The CDR3 is made up of 15 amino acids. V lost 3 bases and J lost 2, with 12 bases in between. Looked up from germline, CDR1 is SGHTS and CDR2 is YDEGEE. The CDR3 sequence: CASSSTGFRNQPQHF. In nucleotides, the CDR3 is TGTGCCAGCAGCTCCACAGGGTTTCGCAATCAGCCCCAGCATTTT.

This clonotype was detected only a few times. The CDR3 here is CASSPSGGHGYTF. As DNA, the CDR3 is TGTGCCAGCAGTCCCTCGGGCGGACATGGCTACACCTTC. The chain recombines TRBV6-2 or TRBV6-3 with TRBJ1-2; no clear D gene. Germline V CDR1 and CDR2: MNHEY, SVGEGT. Trimming removed 5 bases at V and 6 bases at J, with 13 bases between. CDR3 length: 13 amino acids.

Many counts were recorded for this clonotype. The rearrangement links TRBV7-8 to TRBJ2-1; D remains unclear. The ends were cut back, 1 base at V and 4 bases at J, with 8 bases in the middle. The CDR3 is 14 amino acids. The germline gives CDR1 SGHVS, CDR2 FQNEAQ. Here the CDR3 DNA reads TGTGCCAGCAGCTTAGAACCCGGATACAATGAGCAGTTCTTC. The encoded protein is CASSLEPGYNEQFF.

This clonotype was recorded a few times. The genes are TRBV30 and TRBJ2-2; TRBD2 is a possible D gene (6 bases). The ends were cut back, 2 bases at V and 3 bases at J, with 10 bases in the middle. This CDR3 has 14 amino acids. CDR1 is GTSNPN, CDR2 SVGIG, per germline (reference sequence). CDR3 protein: CAWSMRLDTGELFF. The CDR3 nucleotides are TGTGCCTGGAGTATGAGACTAGACACCGGGGAGCTGTTTTTT.

The chain recombines TRBV9 with TRBJ2-1; possible D gene TRBD1, 6 bases. The germline V gene has CDR1 SGDLS and CDR2 YYNGEE. V was pared by 1 base and J by 0 bases, with 11 bases between. The CDR3 runs to 16 residues. The CDR3 sequence is CASSVRGGISYNEQFF. The CDR3 region has the DNA TGTGCCAGCAGCGTAAGAGGGGGAATCTCCTACAATGAGCAGTTCTTC. Complete variable domain (other parts from reference TRBV9 and TRBJ2-1): DSGVTQTPKHLITATGQRVTLRCSPRSGDLSVYWYQQSLDQGLQFLIQYYNGEERAKGNILERFSAQQFPDLHSELNLSSLELGDSALYFCASSVRGGISYNEQFFGPGTRLTVL.